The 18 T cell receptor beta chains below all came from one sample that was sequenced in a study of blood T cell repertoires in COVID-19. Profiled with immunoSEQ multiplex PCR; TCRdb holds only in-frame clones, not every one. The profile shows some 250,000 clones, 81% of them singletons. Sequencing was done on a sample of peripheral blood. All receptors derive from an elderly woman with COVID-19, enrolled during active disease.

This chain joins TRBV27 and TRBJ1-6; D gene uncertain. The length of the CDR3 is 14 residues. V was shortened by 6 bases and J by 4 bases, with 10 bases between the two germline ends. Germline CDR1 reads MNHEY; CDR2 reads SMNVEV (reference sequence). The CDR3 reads CASSQRGYNSPLHF. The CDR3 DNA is TGTGCCAGCAGCCAACGGGGTTATAATTCACCCCTCCACTTT.

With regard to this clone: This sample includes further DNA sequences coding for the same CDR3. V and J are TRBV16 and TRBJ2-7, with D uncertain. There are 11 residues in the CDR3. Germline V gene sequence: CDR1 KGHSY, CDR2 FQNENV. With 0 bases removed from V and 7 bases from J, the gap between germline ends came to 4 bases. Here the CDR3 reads CASSQSREQYF. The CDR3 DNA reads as TGTGCCAGCAGCCAATCGAGAGAGCAGTACTTC. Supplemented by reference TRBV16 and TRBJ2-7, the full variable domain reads GEEVAQTPKHLVRGEGQKAKLYCAPIKGHSYVFWYQQVLKNEFKFLISFQNENVFDETGMPKERFSAKCLPNSPCSLEIQATKLEDSAVYFCASSQSREQYFGPGTRLTVT.

CDR3 nucleotide sequence: TGCGCCAGCAGCCAGTCACAGGGGCTTATCACAGATACGCAGTATTTT. It translates to CASSQSQGLITDTQYF. The rearrangement joins TRBV4-1 to TRBJ2-3, with TRBD1 identical over 7 bases. Germline lookup yields CDR1 MGHRA and CDR2 YSYEKL. The CDR3 has 16 residues. With 3 bases clipped from V and 2 bases from J, the junction kept 8 bases outside the gene matches.

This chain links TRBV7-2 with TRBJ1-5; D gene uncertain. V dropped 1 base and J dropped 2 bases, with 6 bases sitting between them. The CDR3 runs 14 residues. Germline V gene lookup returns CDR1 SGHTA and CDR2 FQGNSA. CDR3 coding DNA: TGTGCCAGCAGCTTAGACTCCCGCAATCAGCCCCAGCATTTT. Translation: CASSLDSRNQPQHF. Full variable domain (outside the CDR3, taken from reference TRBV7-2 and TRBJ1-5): GAGVSQSPSNKVTEKGKDVELRCDPISGHTALYWYRQSLGQGLEFLIYFQGNSAPDKSGLPSDRFSAERTGGSVSTLTIQRTQQEDSAVYLCASSLDSRNQPQHFGDGTRLSIL.

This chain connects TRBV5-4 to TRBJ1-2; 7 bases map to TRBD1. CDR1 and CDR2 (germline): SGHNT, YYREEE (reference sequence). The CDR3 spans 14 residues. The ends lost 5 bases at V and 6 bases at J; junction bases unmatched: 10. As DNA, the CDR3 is TGTGCCAGCAGACCGATGACAGGGCGGGATGGCTACACCTTC. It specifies CASRPMTGRDGYTF.

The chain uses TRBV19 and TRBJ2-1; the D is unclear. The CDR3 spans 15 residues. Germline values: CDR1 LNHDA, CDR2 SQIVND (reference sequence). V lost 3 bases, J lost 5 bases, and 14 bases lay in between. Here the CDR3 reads CASSIGPIRDNEQFF. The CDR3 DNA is TGTGCCAGTAGTATCGGTCCTATTCGCGACAATGAGCAGTTCTTC.

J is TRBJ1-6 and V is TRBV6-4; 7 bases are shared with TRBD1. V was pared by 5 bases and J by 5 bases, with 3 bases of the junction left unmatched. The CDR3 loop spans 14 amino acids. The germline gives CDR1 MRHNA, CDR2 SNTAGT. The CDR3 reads CASSTGTDNSPLHF. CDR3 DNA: TGTGCCAGCAGTACCGGGACAGATAATTCACCCCTCCACTTT.

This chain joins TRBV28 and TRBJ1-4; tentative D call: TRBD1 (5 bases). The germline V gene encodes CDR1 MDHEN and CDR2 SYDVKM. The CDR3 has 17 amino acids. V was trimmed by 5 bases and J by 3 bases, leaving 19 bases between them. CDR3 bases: TGTGCCAGCAGTAACCCGGGCGGGGGTAGATCTAATGAAAAACTGTTTTTT. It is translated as CASSNPGGGRSNEKLFF. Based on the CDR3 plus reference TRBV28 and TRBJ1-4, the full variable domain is DVKVTQSSRYLVKRTGEKVFLECVQDMDHENMFWYRQDPGLGLRLIYFSYDVKMKEKGDIPEGYSVSREKKERFSLILESASTNQTSMYLCASSNPGGGRSNEKLFFGSGTQLSVL.

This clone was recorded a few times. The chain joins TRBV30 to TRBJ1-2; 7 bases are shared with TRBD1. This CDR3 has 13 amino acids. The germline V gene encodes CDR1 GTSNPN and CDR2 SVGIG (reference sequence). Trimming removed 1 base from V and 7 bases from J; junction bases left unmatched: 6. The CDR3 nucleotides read TGTGCCTGGAGTGCATCCGGACAGGTTGGCTACACCTTC. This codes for CAWSASGQVGYTF.

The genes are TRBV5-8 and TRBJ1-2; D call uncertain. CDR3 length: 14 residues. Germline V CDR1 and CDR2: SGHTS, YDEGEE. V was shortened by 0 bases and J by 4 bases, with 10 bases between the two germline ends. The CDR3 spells CASSLVRVGYGYTF. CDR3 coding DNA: TGTGCCAGCAGCTTGGTTCGGGTCGGCTATGGCTACACCTTC.

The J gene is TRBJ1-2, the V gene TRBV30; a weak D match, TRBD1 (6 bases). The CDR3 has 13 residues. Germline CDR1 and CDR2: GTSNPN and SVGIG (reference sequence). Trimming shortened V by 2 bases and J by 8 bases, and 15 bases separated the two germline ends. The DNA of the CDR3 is TGTGCCTGGAGTTTCCCGACAGGCAGGGGCTACACCTTC. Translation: CAWSFPTGRGYTF.

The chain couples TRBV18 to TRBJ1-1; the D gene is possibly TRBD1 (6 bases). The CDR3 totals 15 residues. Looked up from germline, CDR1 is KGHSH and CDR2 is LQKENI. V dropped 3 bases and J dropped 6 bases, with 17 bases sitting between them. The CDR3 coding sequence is TGTGCCAGCTCACCCGCCCCACAGGGTCGTGCTGAAGCTTTCTTT. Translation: CASSPAPQGRAEAFF. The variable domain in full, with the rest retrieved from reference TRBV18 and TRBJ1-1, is NAGVMQNPRHLVRRRGQEARLRCSPMKGHSHVYWYRQLPEEGLKFMVYLQKENIIDESGMPKERFSAEFPKEGPSILRIQQVVRGDSAAYFCASSPAPQGRAEAFFGQGTRLTVV.

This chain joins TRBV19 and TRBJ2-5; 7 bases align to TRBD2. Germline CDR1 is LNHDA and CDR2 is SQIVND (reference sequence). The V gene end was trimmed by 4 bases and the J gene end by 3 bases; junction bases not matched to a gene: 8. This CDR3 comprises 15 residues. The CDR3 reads CASSTLGAGEETQYF. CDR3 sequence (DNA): TGTGCCAGTAGTACCCTCGGGGCGGGGGAAGAGACCCAGTACTTC.

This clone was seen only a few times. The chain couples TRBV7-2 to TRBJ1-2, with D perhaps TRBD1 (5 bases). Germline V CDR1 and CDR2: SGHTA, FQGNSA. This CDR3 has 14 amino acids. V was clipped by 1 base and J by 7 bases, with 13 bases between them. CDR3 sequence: CASSLGQRRFGYTF. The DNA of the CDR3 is TGTGCCAGCAGCTTAGGACAGCGAAGGTTTGGCTACACCTTC.

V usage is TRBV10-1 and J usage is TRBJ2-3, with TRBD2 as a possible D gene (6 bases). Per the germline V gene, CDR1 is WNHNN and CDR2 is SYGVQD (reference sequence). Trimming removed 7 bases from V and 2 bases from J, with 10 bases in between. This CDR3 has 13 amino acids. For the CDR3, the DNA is TGCGCCAGCATGGGGGACTCCACAGATACGCAGTATTTT. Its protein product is CASMGDSTDTQYF.

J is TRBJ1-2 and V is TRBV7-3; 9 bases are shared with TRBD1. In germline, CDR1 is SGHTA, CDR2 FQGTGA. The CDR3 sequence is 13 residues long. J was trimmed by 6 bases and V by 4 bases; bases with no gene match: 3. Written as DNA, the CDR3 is TGTGCCAGCAGCTCAGGACAGGGGAATGGCTACACCTTC. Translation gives CASSSGQGNGYTF.

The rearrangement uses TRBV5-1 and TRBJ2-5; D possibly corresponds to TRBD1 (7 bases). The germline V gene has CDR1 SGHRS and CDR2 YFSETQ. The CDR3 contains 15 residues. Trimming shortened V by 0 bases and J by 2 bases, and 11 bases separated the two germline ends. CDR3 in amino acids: CASSLATGRQETQYF. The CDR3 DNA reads TGCGCCAGCAGCTTGGCGACAGGGAGGCAAGAGACCCAGTACTTC.

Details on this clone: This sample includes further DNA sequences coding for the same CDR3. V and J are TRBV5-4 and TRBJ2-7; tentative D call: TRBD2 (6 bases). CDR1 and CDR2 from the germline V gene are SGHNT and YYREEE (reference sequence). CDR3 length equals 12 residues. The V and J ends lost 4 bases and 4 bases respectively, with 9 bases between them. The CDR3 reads CASSRDSYEQYF. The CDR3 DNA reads TGTGCCAGCAGCCGGGACTCGTACGAGCAGTACTTC.